One and the same sample provided the 26 T cell receptor beta chains below, sequenced in a study of T-cell reconstitution after alpha-beta-depleted transplantation in children. It was with unique molecular identifiers that the TCRbeta library was prepared. TCRdb reanalysed the PCR reads using MiXCR and keeps one entry per CDR3 protein. The table records some 150,000 distinct CDR3 sequences, around 8.8% of them present only once. Sequenced here: PBMCs, mostly from graft donor cells, sampled 180 days after TCRalphabeta/CD19-depleted stem cell transplant. These receptors all stem from a female patient between 2 and 15 years old who had a stem cell transplant for congenital amegakaryocytic thrombocytopenia, so the T cells may come from the graft donor.

The sample holds many counts of this clonotype. CDR3 coding DNA: TGCAGTGCTAGAGACCTTGGGGCTAATGAAAAACTGTTTTTT. Its protein is CSARDLGANEKLFF. The chain carries TRBV20-1 and TRBJ1-4; D is ambiguous. Looked up from germline, CDR1 is DFQATT and CDR2 is SNEGSKA (reference sequence). V was shortened by 0 bases and J by 3 bases, with 8 bases between the two germline ends. This CDR3 is 14 amino acids long.

This clonotype was seen repeatedly, ten times or more. V usage is TRBV29-1 and J usage is TRBJ1-1; D might be TRBD1 (6 bases). The germline V and J ends were trimmed by 4 bases and 1 base, with 10 bases remaining between them. CDR1 and CDR2 from the germline V gene are SQVTM and ANQGSEA. The CDR3 length is 13 residues. For the CDR3, the DNA is TGCAGCGTTGGGGACACCTCGAACACTGAAGCTTTCTTT. This codes for CSVGDTSNTEAFF.

A few counts support this clonotype. This chain joins TRBV28 and TRBJ2-5; no reliable D call. CDR1 MDHEN and CDR2 SYDVKM come from the germline V gene. V gave up 3 bases and J gave up 4 bases, with 12 bases separating them. This CDR3 is 14 amino acids long. CDR3 residues: CASSFFDKGETQYF. The DNA for the CDR3 is TGTGCCAGCAGTTTTTTTGACAAGGGAGAGACCCAGTACTTC.

This clonotype was seen only a few times. This rearrangement joins TRBV12-3 or TRBV12-4 to TRBJ1-3; D call uncertain. The CDR3 has 14 amino acids. Trimming removed 7 bases at V and 8 bases at J, with 18 bases between. In DNA form, the CDR3 reads TGTGCCAGCACCCCGGGCCAATCGAGATACACCATATATTTT. This translates into CASTPGQSRYTIYF.

This chain joins TRBV7-9 and TRBJ2-5; D remains unclear. The CDR3 is 11 residues long. Trimming stripped 7 bases from V and 3 bases from J, with 6 bases between. Germline CDR1 is SEHNR and CDR2 is FQNEAQ (reference sequence). CDR3 region: CASIREETQYF. The CDR3 bases are TGTGCCAGCATCCGGGAAGAGACCCAGTACTTC.

This clonotype was seen at least ten times. V usage is TRBV5-6 and J usage is TRBJ2-7; 11 bases are a match to TRBD1. CDR3 length: 14 amino acids. Germline values: CDR1 SGHDT, CDR2 YYEEEE. V dropped 4 bases and J dropped 3; count of bases not matched to a gene: 3. CDR3 nucleotide sequence: TGTGCCAGCAGCCCCGGGACAGGGGGCTACGAGCAGTACTTC. Its translation: CASSPGTGGYEQYF.

Comment on this clonotype: A single base separates this from a much larger clone, so it may be a read error. This chain connects TRBV7-9 to TRBJ1-2; TRBD1 might be the D (6 bases). Germline V gene sequence: CDR1 SEHNR, CDR2 FQNEAQ (reference sequence). This CDR3 comprises 13 residues. The DNA for the CDR3 is TGTGCCAGCAGCCCCGGGACAAGCTATGGCTACGCCTTC. It encodes CASSPGTSYGYAF.

The rearrangement links TRBV5-1 to TRBJ1-2; D might be TRBD1 (5 bases). Germline lookup yields CDR1 SGHRS and CDR2 YFSETQ. The ends were cut back, 4 bases at V and 4 bases at J, with 26 bases in the middle. The CDR3 length is 18 residues. In DNA form, the CDR3 reads TGCGCCAGCAGCCAGCGCCCGGGACCCGCTACGGTACCCTATGGCTACACCTTC. Translated, it gives CASSQRPGPATVPYGYTF.

This rearrangement joins TRBV7-9 to TRBJ1-1; D gene unclear. The germline CDR1 and CDR2 sequences are SEHNR and FQNEAQ (reference sequence). The CDR3 sequence is 13 residues long. V dropped 3 bases and J dropped 3 bases, with 8 bases sitting between them. CDR3 in amino acids: CASSLEMDTEAFF. The DNA of the CDR3 is TGTGCCAGCAGCTTGGAAATGGACACTGAAGCTTTCTTT.

At least ten counts were recorded for this clonotype. The chain joins TRBV5-1 to TRBJ2-1; a weak D match, TRBD1 (5 bases). CDR3 size: 14 residues. With 1 base removed from V and 4 bases from J, the gap between germline ends came to 9 bases. Germline V CDR1 and CDR2: SGHRS, YFSETQ. The CDR3: CASSLSPGYNEQFF. The CDR3 bases are TGCGCCAGCAGCTTGTCTCCAGGGTACAATGAGCAGTTCTTC.

This clonotype was observed a few times. The chain employs TRBV20-1 and TRBJ2-1; no definite D call. Trimming took 0 bases from V and 7 from J, leaving 25 bases between them. Looked up from germline, CDR1 is DFQATT and CDR2 is SNEGSKA (reference sequence). The CDR3 loop spans 18 amino acids. CDR3 sequence (DNA): TGCAGTGCTAGAGATCCGCAAGTCGTTAGGAAGGTGGGGAATGAGCAGTTCTTC. Protein sequence: CSARDPQVVRKVGNEQFF.

The chain combines TRBV20-1 with TRBJ1-4; maybe TRBD1 (6 bases). With 2 bases removed from V and 4 bases from J, the gap between germline ends came to 14 bases. CDR3 length: 15 amino acids. Germline V gene sequence: CDR1 DFQATT, CDR2 SNEGSKA (reference sequence). CDR3 bases: TGCAGTGCTAGAAAACAGGGAGGGGGTAATGAAAAACTGTTTTTT. It yields the protein CSARKQGGGNEKLFF.

A note on this clonotype: This may be a read error: a much more frequent sequence differs by one nucleotide. J is TRBJ2-1 and V is TRBV20-1; D not resolved. Germline V lookup: CDR1 DFQATT, CDR2 SNEGSKA (reference sequence). The CDR3 is made up of 11 amino acids. CDR3 in amino acids: CGAERRMEQFF. Written as DNA, the CDR3 is TGCGGTGCCGAGAGGCGAATGGAGCAGTTCTTC.

The chain joins TRBV20-1 to TRBJ2-5, with 9 bases identical to TRBD1. The CDR3 spans 13 residues. Germline assignment: CDR1 DFQATT and CDR2 SNEGSKA (reference sequence). The CDR3 DNA follows: TGCAGGGGCGGGACAGGGACACAAGAGACCCAGTACTTC. Translating it yields CRGGTGTQETQYF.

Many counts were recorded for this clonotype. V gene TRBV29-1 combines with J gene TRBJ2-1; 9 bases line up with TRBD2. The length of the CDR3 is 17 residues. Per germline, CDR1 SQVTM and CDR2 ANQGSEA. V lost 5 bases to trimming and J lost 4 bases; unmatched junction nucleotides: 15. The CDR3 DNA follows: TGCAGCGTTCTCCCGTCTAGCGGGATCTCCGGGTACAATGAGCAGTTCTTC. Translated, it gives CSVLPSSGISGYNEQFF.

This clonotype has only a few counts. V usage is TRBV20-1 and J usage is TRBJ2-5; tentative D call: TRBD1 (5 bases). The germline CDR1 and CDR2 sequences are DFQATT and SNEGSKA (reference sequence). This CDR3 is built from 11 residues. Here the CDR3 reads CKVRDQETQYF. For the CDR3, the DNA is TGCAAGGTCAGGGACCAAGAGACCCAGTACTTC.

This clonotype was counted many times. The rearrangement joins TRBV5-1 to TRBJ1-1, with D unresolved. The CDR3 runs 15 residues. V was clipped by 3 bases and J by 4 bases, with 16 bases between them. Germline CDR1 and CDR2: SGHRS and YFSETQ. CDR3 bases: TGCGCCAGCAGCTATGCGGGAGAGAGGAGCACTGAAGCTTTCTTT. It encodes CASSYAGERSTEAFF.

This clonotype was counted many times. The chain recombines TRBV29-1 with TRBJ1-1; 8 bases align to TRBD1. The CDR3 length is 11 residues. Germline loops: CDR1 SQVTM, CDR2 ANQGSEA. CDR3 region: CSRAGGPEAFF. The CDR3 DNA is TGCAGTAGGGCAGGGGGCCCTGAAGCTTTCTTT.

This clonotype occurred many times. The gene calls are TRBV6-2 or TRBV6-3 and TRBJ2-1; 12 bases agree with TRBD2. Losses at the gene ends were 5 bases for V and 8 bases for J; bases not matched to a gene: 7. Germline lookup yields CDR1 MNHEY and CDR2 SVGEGT. The CDR3 has 15 amino acids. The CDR3 sequence: CASSNLAGGTDEQFF. The CDR3 DNA sequence: TGTGCCAGCAGTAACCTAGCGGGAGGGACGGATGAGCAGTTCTTC.

There are many counts of this clonotype. This sequence joins TRBV28 and TRBJ2-7; D possibly corresponds to TRBD2 (5 bases). The V end was cut by 10 bases, the J end by 2 bases, with 18 bases between. CDR1 MDHEN and CDR2 SYDVKM come from the germline V gene. The CDR3 runs 14 residues. CDR3 amino acids: CATKGSIPPYEQYF. As DNA, the CDR3 is TGTGCCACCAAAGGGAGTATTCCGCCCTACGAGCAGTACTTC.

This clonotype was observed at least ten times. The chain recombines TRBV12-3 or TRBV12-4 with TRBJ2-2; D is undetermined. Trimming took off 7 bases at V and 6 bases at J, with 9 bases between the two ends. CDR3 length equals 12 residues. The CDR3 region is CASNPLAGELFF. The CDR3 DNA reads as TGTGCCAGCAACCCCCTGGCCGGGGAGCTGTTTTTT.

This clonotype was counted at least ten times. The J gene is TRBJ2-1, the V gene TRBV12-3 or TRBV12-4; D not resolved. This CDR3 contains 11 residues. V lost 6 bases, J lost 8 bases, and 8 bases lay in between. CDR3: CASRPTDEQFF. The CDR3 DNA reads TGTGCCAGCAGACCCACGGATGAGCAGTTCTTC.

This clonotype was seen only a few times. One junction end disagrees with the germline gene, perhaps due to a read error. The J gene is TRBJ2-3, the V gene TRBV3-1; D not certain. Germline V CDR1 and CDR2: LGHDT, YNNKEL (reference sequence). The CDR3 loop spans 13 amino acids. The CDR3 here is CASTQRSTDTQYF. The CDR3 coding sequence is TGTGCCAGCACCCAAAGGAGCACAGATACGCAGTATTTT.

This clonotype was detected ten times or more. The chain is built from TRBV6-5 and TRBJ2-5; D gene unclear. The CDR3 totals 18 residues. Germline V CDR1 and CDR2: MNHEY, SVGAGI. Trimming took off 2 bases at V and 1 base at J, with 20 bases between the two ends. The CDR3 DNA sequence: TGTGCCAGCAGTTACCCGGCGCCGTGGTTGGCTACCCAAGAGACCCAGTACTTC. It translates to CASSYPAPWLATQETQYF.

This clonotype was observed many times. This sequence joins TRBV5-4 and TRBJ2-1; 11 bases agree with TRBD2. CDR1 is SGHNT and CDR2 is YYREEE in the germline V gene (reference sequence). V lost 4 bases to trimming and J lost 2 bases; unmatched junction nucleotides: 5. The CDR3 totals 16 residues. The CDR3 is CASSPQTSGTYNEQFF. Written as DNA, the CDR3 is TGTGCCAGCAGCCCCCAGACTAGCGGGACCTACAATGAGCAGTTCTTC.

This clonotype was detected ten times or more. The rearrangement uses TRBV18 and TRBJ1-1, with 7 nucleotides matching TRBD1. The CDR3 totals 14 residues. Trimming cost V 5 bases and J 4 bases; bases outside gene matches: 7. Germline V CDR1 and CDR2: KGHSH, LQKENI. CDR3 DNA: TGTGCCAGCTCAAGGGACAGCCTTGGCACTGAAGCTTTCTTT. This sequence encodes CASSRDSLGTEAFF. The entire variable domain, with the rest obtained from reference TRBV18 and TRBJ1-1, is as follows: NAGVMQNPRHLVRRRGQEARLRCSPMKGHSHVYWYRQLPEEGLKFMVYLQKENIIDESGMPKERFSAEFPKEGPSILRIQQVVRGDSAAYFCASSRDSLGTEAFFGQGTRLTVV.